Following are 27 T cell receptor beta chains from one sample sequenced in a study of T cells in Graves' hyperthyroidism and ophthalmopathy. It was RNA transcripts that yielded the amplified TCR beta CDR3 regions. RT-PCR in the first round (using the HTBI primer set) targeted the TCR CDR3. MiXCR was run by TCRdb on the multiplex PCR reads, yielding one entry per CDR3 protein. The sample contains fewer than 500,000 distinct CDR3 sequences, about 14% of which appear only once. The sequenced material came from blood. The receptors here all came from a man aged 18 to 29 with Graves' ophthalmopathy.

A note on this clonotype: Possible read error: a much larger clone is one base away. The rearrangement links TRBV2 to TRBJ2-1; 8 bases are shared with TRBD1. The CDR3 runs to 15 residues. CDR1 and CDR2 from the germline V gene are SNHLY and FYNNEI. In DNA form, the CDR3 reads TGTGTCAGCAGTGAAGGCAGGGGGCAGAACAATGAGCAGTTCTTC. Its translation: CVSSEGRGQNNEQFF.

J is TRBJ2-3 and V is TRBV9; the D gene is possibly TRBD2 (6 bases). This CDR3 is 13 amino acids long. The germline gives CDR1 SGDLS, CDR2 YYNGEE. Trimming took off 9 bases at V and 0 bases at J, with 11 bases between the two ends. CDR3 residues: CATTGTSTDTQYF. The CDR3 DNA sequence: TGTGCCACCACCGGGACTAGCACAGATACGCAGTATTTT.

The rearrangement links TRBV11-2 to TRBJ2-5; D ambiguous. V was shortened by 6 bases and J by 4 bases, with 18 bases between the two germline ends. Germline CDR1 SGHAT, CDR2 FQNNGV. The CDR3 extends over 15 amino acids. The CDR3 sequence is CASSESIAPPETQYF. For the CDR3, the DNA is TGTGCCAGCAGTGAATCCATTGCTCCCCCAGAGACCCAGTACTTC.

This clonotype was counted many times. The V and J genes are TRBV18 and TRBJ1-5; D uncertain. This CDR3 spans 13 amino acids. Germline CDR1 reads KGHSH; CDR2 reads LQKENI. V was shortened by 8 bases and J by 5 bases, with 13 bases between the two germline ends. CDR3 nucleotide sequence: TGTGCCAGCAGTCCCCTCGCAGATCAGCCCCAGCATTTT. Translated: CASSPLADQPQHF.

This rearrangement joins TRBV4-1 to TRBJ1-2; 11 positions match TRBD1. With 4 bases clipped from V and 0 bases from J, the junction kept 1 base outside the gene matches. Germline V gene data show CDR1 as MGHRA and CDR2 as YSYEKL. This CDR3 contains 15 residues. The CDR3 region is CASSRGQGANYGYTF. The CDR3 region has the DNA TGCGCCAGCAGCCGGGGACAGGGGGCTAACTATGGCTACACCTTC.

This clonotype showed up many times. The chain couples TRBV27 to TRBJ2-5; 12 positions match TRBD2. The CDR3 is made up of 15 amino acids. Germline lookup yields CDR1 MNHEY and CDR2 SMNVEV (reference sequence). V lost 7 bases, J lost 5 bases, and 8 bases stayed unmatched. CDR3 region: CASTLTGTSGETQYF. The CDR3 nucleotides read TGTGCCAGCACCCTAACCGGGACTAGCGGGGAGACCCAGTACTTC.

This clonotype was seen ten or more times. The rearrangement links TRBV2 to TRBJ2-7, with 8 bases identical to TRBD1. This CDR3 has 17 residues. V was clipped by 7 bases and J by 2 bases; unmatched bases: 16. Germline assignment: CDR1 SNHLY and CDR2 FYNNEI. The CDR3, as DNA: TGTGCCAGCACGGGACAGGCCTCCCATTCCCCAACCTACGAGCAGTACTTC. Its protein product is CASTGQASHSPTYEQYF.

This clonotype was picked up many times. V and J are TRBV2 and TRBJ2-5; 9 bases agree with TRBD2. This CDR3 spans 21 amino acids. Unmatched junction bases numbered 25, after V lost 4 bases and J lost 4 bases. Germline lookup yields CDR1 SNHLY and CDR2 FYNNEI. CDR3 sequence: CASSVWVAGVHSGSLRETQYF. The DNA of the CDR3 is TGTGCCAGCAGTGTTTGGGTTGCCGGTGTTCATAGCGGGAGTTTAAGAGAGACCCAGTACTTC.

This clonotype was seen ten or more times. The chain employs TRBV6-2 or TRBV6-3 and TRBJ2-1; D possibly corresponds to TRBD1 (6 bases). Germline V CDR1 and CDR2: MNHEY, SVGEGT. The CDR3 has 15 amino acids. Between the trimmed V and J ends, which lost 2 bases and 9 bases, there was a span of 17 bases. The CDR3 region is CASSYGQTGTSEQFF. CDR3 in DNA: TGTGCCAGCAGTTACGGGCAAACCGGGACAAGTGAGCAGTTCTTC.

About this clonotype itself: Its ends do not fully match the called genes, so a read error is possible. The chain uses TRBV5-1 and TRBJ2-7; 8 bases map to TRBD1. The CDR3 has 15 amino acids. Germline V CDR1 and CDR2: SGHRS, YFSETQ. The CDR3: CASSDGQGGSYEQYF. The CDR3 nucleotides are TGTGCCAGCAGCGACGGACAGGGAGGCTCCTACGAGCAGTACTTC.

This clonotype was counted many times. The chain is built from TRBV7-2 and TRBJ1-5; TRBD1 matches 9 bases. CDR1 is SGHTA and CDR2 is FQGNSA in the germline V gene. This CDR3 region has 15 residues. The V segment lost 5 bases and the J segment 0 bases; nucleotides outside the gene matches: 2. This CDR3 is CASSRTGDSNQPQHF. DNA for the CDR3: TGTGCCAGCAGCAGGACAGGGGATAGCAATCAGCCCCAGCATTTT.

At least ten counts were recorded for this clonotype. The chain carries TRBV12-3 or TRBV12-4 and TRBJ2-5; TRBD2 might be the D (6 bases). This CDR3 has 15 amino acids. The germline V and J ends were trimmed by 1 base and 5 bases, with 14 bases remaining between them. The CDR3: CASSLDGGVWETQYF. The CDR3 DNA sequence: TGTGCCAGCAGTTTAGACGGCGGGGTTTGGGAGACCCAGTACTTC.

A word on this clonotype: A much larger clone lies a single base off, so this may be a read error. The chain has TRBV9 and TRBJ2-1; 9 positions agree with TRBD2. Trimming cost V 6 bases and J 2 bases; bases outside gene matches: 12. Germline values: CDR1 SGDLS, CDR2 YYNGEE. This CDR3 is 17 amino acids long. CDR3 DNA sequence: TGTGCCAGCAACCCCACCCCCAGCGGGAGGACCTACAATGAGCAGTTCTTC. Amino acids: CASNPTPSGRTYNEQFF.

A remark on this clonotype: A much larger clone sits a single nucleotide away, making a read error possible. This chain joins TRBV9 and TRBJ2-1, with 8 bases lining up with TRBD2. The J call is uncertain, as TRBJ2-7 better fits the DNA end. Germline V gene data show CDR1 as SGDLS and CDR2 as YYNGEE. The CDR3 is 15 amino acids. The chain's CDR3 is CASSVAGLEDNEQYF. CDR3 sequence (DNA): TGTGCCAGCAGCGTAGCGGGACTAGAGGACAATGAGCAGTACTTC.

This clonotype was observed many times. V is TRBV10-1 and J is TRBJ1-3; D ambiguous. Trimming stripped 10 bases from V and 0 bases from J, with 16 bases between. CDR3 length: 15 residues. The V gene's germline CDR1 is WNHNN and CDR2 SYGVQD (reference sequence). CDR3 nucleotide sequence: TGCGCCACGACCCCAGGATCCGACTCTGGAAACACCATATATTTT. Translated: CATTPGSDSGNTIYF.

Many counts were recorded for this clonotype. The chain is built from TRBV6-1 and TRBJ1-1, with unresolved D. The CDR3 loop spans 15 amino acids. Trimming took off 5 bases at V and 0 bases at J, with 13 bases between the two ends. In germline, CDR1 is MNHNS, CDR2 SASEGT. The CDR3 DNA follows: TGTGCCAGCAGTCACTCCGGGGAGGTGAACACTGAAGCTTTCTTT. Translating gives CASSHSGEVNTEAFF.

The chain couples TRBV4-1 to TRBJ2-7, with D maybe TRBD1 (6 bases). CDR1 MGHRA and CDR2 YSYEKL come from the germline V gene. The CDR3 is 15 amino acids. Trimming took off 1 base at V and 1 base at J, with 11 bases between the two ends. CDR3 region: CASSQVRTVSYEQYF. CDR3 in DNA: TGCGCCAGCAGCCAAGTAAGGACAGTTTCCTACGAGCAGTACTTC.

This clonotype was seen more than once but under ten times. The rearrangement uses TRBV7-9 and TRBJ2-3; D tentatively reads TRBD1 or TRBD2 (6 bases each). The CDR3 is 16 residues long. Germline lookup yields CDR1 SEHNR and CDR2 FQNEAQ (reference sequence). Trimming removed 7 bases at V and 2 bases at J, with 19 bases between. DNA of the CDR3: TGTGCCAGCAACCCCCTATCGGGGGCGGCCACAGATACGCAGTATTTT. Protein product: CASNPLSGAATDTQYF.

J is TRBJ1-2 and V is TRBV20-1, with 8 nucleotides matching TRBD1. Per the germline V gene, CDR1 is DFQATT and CDR2 is SNEGSKA (reference sequence). The CDR3 has 13 amino acids. V was clipped by 5 bases and J by 3 bases; unmatched bases: 5. CDR3 nucleotides: TGCAGTGCTTTCACGGGACAGGACTATGGCTACACCTTC. As protein: CSAFTGQDYGYTF.

The chain recombines TRBV5-1 with TRBJ1-4; D is ambiguous. The CDR3 is 14 amino acids. V lost 2 bases to trimming and J lost 4 bases, with 9 bases between them. The germline V gene encodes CDR1 SGHRS and CDR2 YFSETQ. In DNA, the CDR3 is TGCGCCAGCAGCTTAGGAGGGAATAATGAAAAACTGTTTTTT. Translating gives CASSLGGNNEKLFF. The variable domain in full, completed from reference TRBV5-1 and TRBJ1-4, reads KAGVTQTPRYLIKTRGQQVTLSCSPISGHRSVSWYQQTPGQGLQFLFEYFSETQRNKGNFPGRFSGRQFSNSRSEMNVSTLELGDSALYLCASSLGGNNEKLFFGSGTQLSVL.

This clonotype was counted many times. The chain links TRBV6-1 to TRBJ2-7, with 8 bases lining up with TRBD1. Germline CDR1 and CDR2: MNHNS and SASEGT. This CDR3 is 14 amino acids long. V lost 5 bases to trimming and J lost 7 bases; unmatched junction nucleotides: 10. Written as DNA, the CDR3 is TGTGCCAGCAGTCGTCCCGGACAGGGTGGTGAGCAGTACTTC. Residues: CASSRPGQGGEQYF.

The sample holds many counts of this clonotype. The gene calls are TRBV2 and TRBJ2-3, with 12 bases aligning to TRBD2. This CDR3 is built from 15 residues. Trimming at V came to 5 bases and at J to 5 bases, leaving 5 bases not matched to a gene. Germline values: CDR1 SNHLY, CDR2 FYNNEI. The CDR3 coding sequence is TGTGCCAGCAGTCTAGCGGGGGGGCTGGTAGATACGCAGTATTTT. This sequence encodes CASSLAGGLVDTQYF.

This clonotype has a count of ten or more. This rearrangement joins TRBV27 to TRBJ2-1, with D hard to call. V gave up 0 bases and J gave up 9 bases, with 18 bases separating them. The germline gives CDR1 MNHEY, CDR2 SMNVEV (reference sequence). The CDR3 totals 16 residues. CDR3 sequence reads: CASSLSFRLLTAEQFF. The CDR3 bases are TGTGCCAGCAGTTTATCTTTTAGGCTACTCACGGCTGAGCAGTTCTTC.

This clonotype was seen at least ten times. The chain links TRBV7-9 to TRBJ2-7; D ambiguous. CDR1 and CDR2 (germline): SEHNR, FQNEAQ (reference sequence). Trimming took 5 bases from V and 1 from J, leaving 12 bases between them. This CDR3 contains 14 residues. This CDR3 is CASSPPTGSYEQYF. The CDR3 nucleotides are TGTGCCAGCAGCCCCCCGACTGGATCCTACGAGCAGTACTTC. Combining the CDR3 with reference TRBV7-9 and TRBJ2-7 gives the whole variable domain DTGVSQNPRHKITKRGQNVTFRCDPISEHNRLYWYRQTLGQGPEFLTYFQNEAQLEKSRLLSDRFSAERPKGSFSTLEIQRTEQGDSAMYLCASSPPTGSYEQYFGPGTRLTVT.

The CDR3 spells CASRVGLYNEQFF. The CDR3 nucleotides read TGTGCCAGCAGAGTCGGGTTGTACAATGAGCAGTTCTTC. This chain uses TRBV6-1 with TRBJ2-1; D not certain. With 6 bases removed from V and 4 bases from J, the gap between germline ends came to 10 bases. CDR1 MNHNS and CDR2 SASEGT come from the germline V gene. The CDR3 totals 13 residues.

This clonotype occurred a few times. This chain links TRBV18 with TRBJ1-2; 8 bases align to TRBD1. This CDR3 spans 15 amino acids. Germline lookup yields CDR1 KGHSH and CDR2 LQKENI. With 5 bases clipped from V and 3 bases from J, the junction kept 8 bases outside the gene matches. The CDR3 loop is CASSSRDRPYYGYTF. In DNA form, the CDR3 reads TGTGCCAGCTCATCCCGGGACAGGCCCTACTATGGCTACACCTTC.

There are many counts of this clonotype. The V call is TRBV4-1, the J call TRBJ2-5, with 8 bases identical to TRBD2. This CDR3 comprises 14 residues. J gave up 3 bases and V 1 base, and 1 base lay outside the gene matches. Germline V gene sequence: CDR1 MGHRA, CDR2 YSYEKL. CDR3 DNA sequence: TGCGCCAGCAGCCAAGTCGGGGGGGAAGAGACCCAGTACTTC. Protein sequence: CASSQVGGEETQYF.